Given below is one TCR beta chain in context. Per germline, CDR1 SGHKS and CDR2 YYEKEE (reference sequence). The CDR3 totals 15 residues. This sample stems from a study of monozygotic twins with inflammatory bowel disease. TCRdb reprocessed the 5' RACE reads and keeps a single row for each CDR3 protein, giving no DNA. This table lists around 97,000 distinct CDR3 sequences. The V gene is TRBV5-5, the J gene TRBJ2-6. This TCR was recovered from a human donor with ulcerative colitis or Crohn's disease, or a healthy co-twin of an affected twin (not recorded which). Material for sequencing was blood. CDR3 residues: CASSLGSSGANVLTF.